The clone carrying this T cell receptor beta chain was observed a few times. This specimen belongs to a study of control samples from healthy donors and cancer patients. TCRdb's copy holds only in-frame clones and misses some; the assay was immunoSEQ multiplex PCR. The table lists about 130,000 clones, more than 90% of them singletons. This TCR came from a man aged 18-30 years in good health. Sequencing was performed on blood.

The CDR3 loop reads CASSLLQALNTEAFF. DNA of the CDR3: TGTGCCAGCAGCTTACTACAGGCACTGAACACTGAAGCTTTCTTT. The chain joins TRBV28 to TRBJ1-1; D perhaps matches TRBD1 (5 bases). The CDR3 length is 15 residues. V was clipped by 6 bases and J by 0 bases, with 14 bases between them. CDR1 and CDR2 from the germline V gene are MDHEN and SYDVKM.